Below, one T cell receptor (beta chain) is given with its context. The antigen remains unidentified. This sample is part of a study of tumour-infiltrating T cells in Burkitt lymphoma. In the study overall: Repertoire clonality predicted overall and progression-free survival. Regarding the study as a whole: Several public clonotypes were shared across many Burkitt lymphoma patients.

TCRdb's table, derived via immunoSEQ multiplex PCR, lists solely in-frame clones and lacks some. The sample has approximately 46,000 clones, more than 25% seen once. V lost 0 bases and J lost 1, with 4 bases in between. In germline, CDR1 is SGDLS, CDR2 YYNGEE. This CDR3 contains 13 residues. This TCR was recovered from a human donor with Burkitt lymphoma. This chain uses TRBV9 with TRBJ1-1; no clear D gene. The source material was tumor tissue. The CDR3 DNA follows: TGTGCCAGCAGCGTAGGGTGGAACACTGAAGCTTTCTTT. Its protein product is CASSVGWNTEAFF. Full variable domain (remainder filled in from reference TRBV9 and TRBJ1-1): DSGVTQTPKHLITATGQRVTLRCSPRSGDLSVYWYQQSLDQGLQFLIQYYNGEERAKGNILERFSAQQFPDLHSELNLSSLELGDSALYFCASSVGWNTEAFFGQGTRLTVV.